Following are 7 T cell receptor beta chains from one sample sequenced in a study of blood T cell repertoires in COVID-19. Produced via immunoSEQ multiplex PCR; TCRdb's table is partial and in-frame only. This sample has approximately 66,000 clones, with 73% found just once. Sequenced: peripheral blood. Receptors originate from a man aged 55 to 70 with acute or convalescent COVID-19.

This clone showed up just once. The CDR3 coding sequence is TGTGCCAGCAGTTCCAGGGTGACCACTGAAGCTTTCTTT. It encodes CASSSRVTTEAFF. The genes are TRBV27 and TRBJ1-1, with a weak D call TRBD1 (5 bases). The CDR3 spans 13 residues. V was cut by 4 bases and J by 4 bases, with 10 bases left in between. CDR1 and CDR2 (germline): MNHEY, SMNVEV (reference sequence).

In this sample, this clone turned up a few times. The genes are TRBV19 and TRBJ1-5, with TRBD1 matching over 7 bases. From germline, CDR1 is LNHDA and CDR2 SQIVND (reference sequence). The V and J ends lost 7 bases and 2 bases, in that order; junction bases with no gene match: 2. The CDR3 covers 13 residues. CDR3 amino acids: CASNRGGNQPQHF. As DNA, the CDR3 is TGTGCCAGTAACAGGGGAGGCAATCAGCCCCAGCATTTT.

The chain is built from TRBV7-3 and TRBJ1-3; TRBD1 agrees at 9 bases. Germline-derived CDR1 and CDR2 are SGHTA and FQGTGA. The CDR3 covers 16 residues. V dropped 1 base and J dropped 7; count of bases not matched to a gene: 8. In DNA form, the CDR3 reads TGTGCCAGCAGCTTAAGTGGGACAGGGACGGGGAACACCATATATTTT. Encoded protein: CASSLSGTGTGNTIYF.

This clone was seen more than once but under ten times. This chain uses TRBV6-6 with TRBJ1-1, with D hard to call. V lost 5 bases and J lost 2, with 18 bases in between. The CDR3 is 16 amino acids. Germline V gives CDR1 MNHNY, CDR2 SVGAGI (reference sequence). CDR3 region: CASSNTGRSLNTEAFF. CDR3 DNA: TGTGCCAGCAGTAACACCGGCCGGAGTCTTAACACTGAAGCTTTCTTT.

The CDR3 protein is CSASSAGFYEQYF. CDR3 sequence (DNA): TGCAGTGCGAGTAGCGCGGGCTTCTACGAGCAGTACTTC. The chain is built from TRBV20-1 and TRBJ2-7, with a tentative D call TRBD2 (5 bases). CDR3 length: 13 amino acids. Germline V gene sequence: CDR1 DFQATT, CDR2 SNEGSKA (reference sequence). Trimming pared 6 bases from V and 3 bases from J, leaving 15 bases between.

The sample holds a few counts of this clone. The J gene is TRBJ2-7, the V gene TRBV19; 9 bases are a match to TRBD1. CDR3 length: 15 residues. Germline values: CDR1 LNHDA, CDR2 SQIVND (reference sequence). Losses at the gene ends were 7 bases for V and 6 bases for J; bases not matched to a gene: 13. The chain's CDR3 is CASTAGTGLAGEQYF. For the CDR3, the DNA is TGTGCCAGTACCGCCGGGACAGGGTTAGCCGGCGAGCAGTACTTC.

The table lists this clone with a few counts. V and J are TRBV21-1 and TRBJ2-3; TRBD2, the table's D call, lacks a check against the DNA. TRBV21-1 is a pseudogene locus. The CDR3 sequence is 18 residues long. In DNA, the CDR3 is TGTGCCAGCAGCAAAGGAAACAAGCGGGAGGGCCAGACAGATACGCAGTATTTT. Protein: CASSKGNKREGQTDTQYF.